This T cell receptor (beta chain) was found in a study of spatial heterogeneity in lung cancer. The time point: sample taken at primary tumor resection. There were some 76 donors, all of them untreated patients with early-stage non-small cell lung cancer. Unsorted whole RNA of tumor, nontumor lung or frozen PBMC was sequenced. TCRdb called the 5' RACE reads again in MiXCR, with one record for every CDR3 protein. Of over 9,000 distinct CDR3 sequences listed, more than 12% were seen once; the top ten hold around 16%. Study results and caveats: How many expanded intratumoral alpha and beta TCRs were present tracked the tumor mutation count, which was a count of nonsynonymous mutations. Numbers of ubiquitous and regional expanded TCRs tracked ubiquitous and regional nonsynonymous mutation counts, respectively.

CDR3 length: 12 residues. The V gene's germline CDR1 is MDHEN and CDR2 SYDVKM. The ends were cut back, 7 bases at V and 9 bases at J, with 13 bases in the middle. This clonotype was observed a handful of times. No antigen is known for it. The chain links TRBV28 to TRBJ2-1; perhaps TRBD1 as D (5 bases). The source is a male donor with early-stage non-small cell lung cancer. The specimen was lung tumor tissue, collected at surgery. Here the CDR3 reads CASKVIQGEQFF. Here the CDR3 DNA reads TGTGCCAGCAAGGTTATTCAGGGTGAGCAGTTCTTC.